This T cell receptor beta chain emerged from a study of blood T cell repertoires in COVID-19. The table came from immunoSEQ multiplex PCR; TCRdb's copy has only in-frame clones and leaves some out. The sample lists around 200,000 clones; about 88% were seen once. Trimming shortened V by 1 base and J by 1 base, and 10 bases separated the two germline ends. CDR3 length: 15 residues. From germline, CDR1 is LGHNA and CDR2 YSLEER. A single count supports this clone. Source material: peripheral blood. This TCR was recovered from a woman older than 75 with acute or convalescent COVID-19. The chain carries TRBV4-3 and TRBJ1-1, with D unresolved. CDR3 protein: CASSQGAGQNTEAFF. The CDR3 nucleotides are TGCGCCAGCAGCCAAGGGGCAGGCCAGAACACTGAAGCTTTCTTT.